Shown below are 32 T cell receptor beta chains from a single sample sequenced in a study of CD8 T cells in Susac syndrome. When the RNA was reverse transcribed, random hexamers were used with an input of about 0.5 to 1 ug. TCRdb reprocessed the immunoSEQ multiplex PCR reads via MiXCR and lists one record per CDR3 protein. The sample gives approximately 230,000 distinct CDR3 sequences, 93% of which show up once; roughly 0.072% is in the top ten. The sample was CD4+ T cells from PBMCs. The receptor source for this set is a human donor with multiple sclerosis.

V gene TRBV20-1 combines with J gene TRBJ2-4, with 9 positions matching TRBD1. Germline V CDR1 and CDR2: DFQATT, SNEGSKA (reference sequence). Germline trimming cut 0 bases from V and 7 bases from J; bases unmatched to any gene: 4. The CDR3 spans 14 residues. CDR3 sequence reads: CSARDVQGANIQYF. The DNA of the CDR3 is TGCAGTGCTAGAGATGTACAGGGGGCGAACATTCAGTACTTC.

The rearrangement joins TRBV24-1 to TRBJ2-1; 9 nucleotides align to TRBD2. This CDR3 region has 15 residues. Germline values: CDR1 KGHDR, CDR2 SFDVKD. Germline trimming cut 5 bases from V and 10 bases from J; bases unmatched to any gene: 11. In nucleotides, the CDR3 is TGTGCCACCAGTGGGGGCGCGGGGGGGCCTTTAGAGCAGTTCTTC. Its protein product is CATSGGAGGPLEQFF.

The gene calls are TRBV2 and TRBJ2-3; TRBD2 matches at 8 bases. The germline gives CDR1 SNHLY, CDR2 FYNNEI. The CDR3 extends over 16 amino acids. V dropped 6 bases and J dropped 0; count of bases not matched to a gene: 8. CDR3 loop: CASRKTSVSSTDTQYF. The CDR3, as DNA: TGTGCCAGCAGGAAGACTAGCGTTTCTAGCACAGATACGCAGTATTTT. Looking up the rest from reference TRBV2 and TRBJ2-3 gives the full variable domain: EPEVTQTPSHQVTQMGQEVILRCVPISNHLYFYWYRQILGQKVEFLVSFYNNEISEKSEIFDDQFSVERPDGSNFTLKIRSTKLEDSAMYFCASRKTSVSSTDTQYFGPGTRLTVL.

This chain connects TRBV11-2 to TRBJ2-5; TRBD1 might be the D (6 bases). Trimming shortened V by 5 bases and J by 3 bases, and 13 bases separated the two germline ends. CDR3 length: 14 residues. Germline V gene sequence: CDR1 SGHAT, CDR2 FQNNGV. The chain's CDR3 is CASSPTGKEETQYF. CDR3 DNA: TGTGCCAGCAGCCCGACAGGAAAAGAAGAGACCCAGTACTTC.

The chain links TRBV13 to TRBJ2-7, with D perhaps matching TRBD2 (5 bases). The CDR3 loop spans 14 amino acids. The germline V gene encodes CDR1 PRHDT and CDR2 FYEKMQ (reference sequence). Trimming took off 0 bases at V and 2 bases at J, with 8 bases between the two ends. This chain's CDR3 is CASSLGRGAYEQYV. In DNA form, the CDR3 reads TGTGCCAGCAGCTTAGGCCGGGGAGCCTACGAGCAGTACGTC.

This chain links TRBV9 with TRBJ2-2, with a tentative D call TRBD2 (6 bases). The CDR3 loop spans 17 amino acids. Germline V gene data show CDR1 as SGDLS and CDR2 as YYNGEE. V gave up 3 bases and J gave up 1 base, with 16 bases separating them. The CDR3 here is CASSGERGGLNTGELFF. CDR3 in DNA: TGTGCCAGCAGCGGCGAACGGGGAGGATTGAACACCGGGGAGCTGTTTTTT.

V and J are TRBV11-2 and TRBJ2-3; D is possibly TRBD1 (6 bases). V lost 4 bases, J lost 2 bases, and 13 bases lay in between. In germline, CDR1 is SGHAT, CDR2 FQNNGV. The CDR3 runs 15 residues. Here the CDR3 reads CASSSQTGVTDTQYF. In DNA form, the CDR3 reads TGTGCCAGCAGCTCCCAGACAGGAGTCACAGATACGCAGTATTTT.

The chain has TRBV2 and TRBJ1-2, with 7 bases that match TRBD1. Germline CDR1 reads SNHLY; CDR2 reads FYNNEI. V shed 6 bases, J shed 2 bases, and the junction held 12 bases outside the gene matches. This CDR3 spans 16 amino acids. This chain's CDR3 is CASSGSGGLSNYGYTF. The CDR3 coding sequence is TGTGCCAGCAGCGGGTCAGGGGGTTTGTCGAACTATGGCTACACCTTC.

The gene calls are TRBV11-2 and TRBJ2-7, with 9 nucleotides matching TRBD1. Germline CDR1 and CDR2: SGHAT and FQNNGV. After removal of 6 bases from V and 7 bases from J, the junction contained 19 bases not matched to a gene. The CDR3 loop spans 17 amino acids. The CDR3 region is CASSPNTGTGTSTEQYF. The CDR3 bases are TGTGCCAGCAGTCCCAACACCGGGACAGGGACGTCAACGGAGCAGTACTTC.

The CDR3 loop is CASSLAGLTGELFF. CDR3 coding DNA: TGTGCCAGCAGCTTAGCAGGGTTGACCGGGGAGCTGTTTTTT. The chain uses TRBV11-2 and TRBJ2-2; perhaps TRBD1 as D (5 bases). Looked up from germline, CDR1 is SGHAT and CDR2 is FQNNGV. The CDR3 length is 14 residues. V lost 1 base to trimming and J lost 5 bases, with 8 bases between them.

This chain uses TRBV2 with TRBJ2-7, with 8 positions matching TRBD1. The length of the CDR3 is 12 residues. V gave up 6 bases and J gave up 3 bases; unmatched junction bases: 1. Germline CDR1 SNHLY, CDR2 FYNNEI. CDR3 sequence (DNA): TGTGCCAGCAGCGGACAGGGCTACGAGCAGTACGTC. This translates into CASSGQGYEQYV.

J is TRBJ1-6 and V is TRBV27; D is uncertain. The CDR3 is made up of 14 amino acids. With 3 bases removed from V and 8 bases from J, the gap between germline ends came to 11 bases. Germline V gene data show CDR1 as MNHEY and CDR2 as SMNVEV (reference sequence). The CDR3 DNA reads TGTGCCAGCAGTTTTCGGCGGTCGGATTCACCCCTCCACTTT. Its translation is CASSFRRSDSPLHF.

This chain links TRBV7-2 with TRBJ1-5, with TRBD1 identical over 7 bases. CDR1 is SGHTA, CDR2 FQGNSA, per germline. Germline trimming cut 1 base from V and 9 bases from J; bases unmatched to any gene: 0. CDR3 length: 12 residues. The CDR3, as DNA: TGTGCCAGCAGCTTAGACAGGGGGCCCCAGCATTTT. It specifies CASSLDRGPQHF.

The genes are TRBV7-9 and TRBJ2-5; 10 bases map to TRBD1. The CDR3 extends over 16 amino acids. The V gene's germline CDR1 is SEHNR and CDR2 FQNEAQ (reference sequence). The V and J ends lost 5 bases and 2 bases, in that order; junction bases with no gene match: 8. CDR3 nucleotides: TGTGCCAGCAGCGTAACCCTGGACAGGGGGCAAGAGACCCAGTACTTC. This sequence encodes CASSVTLDRGQETQYF.

The table lists this clonotype with a count of one. The J gene is TRBJ1-4, the V gene TRBV19, with 7 nucleotides matching TRBD1. This CDR3 comprises 15 residues. CDR1 and CDR2 (germline): LNHDA, SQIVND (reference sequence). Unmatched junction bases numbered 8, after V lost 3 bases and J lost 7 bases. CDR3 amino acids: CASSIEFPGGEKLFF. The CDR3 DNA sequence: TGTGCCAGTAGTATTGAGTTTCCAGGGGGTGAAAAACTGTTTTTT.

J is TRBJ2-2 and V is TRBV18; D is ambiguous. V lost 3 bases and J 6 bases, leaving 14 bases between the germline ends. The CDR3 length is 15 residues. Germline V lookup: CDR1 KGHSH, CDR2 LQKENI. CDR3: CASSPVNSGAGELFF. CDR3 in DNA: TGTGCCAGCTCACCTGTGAACAGTGGAGCCGGGGAGCTGTTTTTT.

The chain employs TRBV25-1 and TRBJ2-3; 7 nucleotides align to TRBD1. Germline V gene sequence: CDR1 MGHDK, CDR2 SYGVNS. J lost 6 bases, V lost 1 base, and 7 bases had no gene match. The CDR3 contains 15 residues. The CDR3 loop reads CASSESLPQGDTQYF. For the CDR3, the DNA is TGTGCCAGCAGTGAATCCCTCCCACAGGGGGATACGCAGTATTTT.

V is TRBV7-9 and J is TRBJ1-2; weak D call: TRBD1 (5 bases). Trimming removed 4 bases from V and 8 bases from J, with 17 bases in between. The CDR3 runs 14 residues. From germline, CDR1 is SEHNR and CDR2 FQNEAQ (reference sequence). The CDR3 region is CASSSDGQGGGYTF. In nucleotides, the CDR3 is TGTGCCAGCAGCTCCGATGGGCAGGGTGGAGGCTACACCTTC.

This chain joins TRBV4-2 and TRBJ2-4, with 9 bases lining up with TRBD2. Losses at the gene ends were 2 bases for V and 0 bases for J; bases not matched to a gene: 2. There are 16 residues in the CDR3. The germline gives CDR1 LGHNA, CDR2 YNFKEQ. CDR3 coding DNA: TGTGCCAGCAGCCAAAGACTAGCGGTAGCCAAAAACATTCAGTACTTC. This gives the protein CASSQRLAVAKNIQYF.

The chain couples TRBV18 to TRBJ1-1; TRBD1 might be the D (6 bases). V was pared by 3 bases and J by 8 bases, with 19 bases between. Germline values: CDR1 KGHSH, CDR2 LQKENI. The CDR3 runs 15 residues. The CDR3 loop reads CASSPQTGLLLEAFF. The DNA of the CDR3 is TGTGCCAGCTCACCCCAGACAGGTCTTCTCCTCGAAGCTTTCTTT.

Only one count was recorded for this clonotype. The chain recombines TRBV6-5 with TRBJ1-2; TRBD1 aligns across 12 bases. V was clipped by 6 bases and J by 7 bases; unmatched bases: 9. The CDR3 contains 15 residues. The germline CDR1 and CDR2 sequences are MNHEY and SVGAGI. CDR3 nucleotides: TGTGCCAGCAGACCTTCGGGACAGGGGGCGCCTGGCTACACCTTC. It yields the protein CASRPSGQGAPGYTF.

This clonotype was detected a few times. The chain employs TRBV5-1 and TRBJ1-6; 7 bases match TRBD1. CDR1 and CDR2 (germline): SGHRS, YFSETQ. The ends lost 0 bases at V and 7 bases at J; junction bases unmatched: 7. The CDR3 covers 16 residues. CDR3 amino acids: CASSLVNTGANSPLHF. The CDR3 DNA follows: TGCGCCAGCAGCTTGGTAAATACAGGGGCCAATTCACCCCTCCACTTT.

The chain couples TRBV29-1 to TRBJ2-1; 9 nucleotides match TRBD2. Germline-derived CDR1 and CDR2 are SQVTM and ANQGSEA. V was pared by 7 bases and J by 9 bases, with 10 bases of the junction left unmatched. The length of the CDR3 is 13 residues. CDR3 nucleotides: TGCAGCGGGGGGCGCGGGAGGGCCGCTGAGCAGTTCTTC. Its translation is CSGGRGRAAEQFF.

The chain carries TRBV27 and TRBJ2-1; D perhaps matches TRBD2 (6 bases). Trimming removed 6 bases from V and 2 bases from J, with 20 bases in between. Germline V lookup: CDR1 MNHEY, CDR2 SMNVEV (reference sequence). The CDR3 has 17 residues. The CDR3 sequence: CASSLGAGAGPYNEQFF. DNA of the CDR3: TGTGCCAGCAGCCTGGGAGCGGGCGCGGGCCCCTACAATGAGCAGTTCTTC.

This rearrangement joins TRBV11-2 to TRBJ2-2; D remains unclear. Trimming removed 1 base from V and 8 bases from J, with 11 bases in between. Germline CDR1 is SGHAT and CDR2 is FQNNGV. The CDR3 consists of 14 residues. CDR3: CASSLALPGGELFF. CDR3 in DNA: TGTGCCAGCAGCTTAGCACTCCCCGGGGGGGAGCTGTTTTTT. The complete variable domain, with remaining parts taken from reference TRBV11-2 and TRBJ2-2, reads EAGVAQSPRYKIIEKRQSVAFWCNPISGHATLYWYQQILGQGPKLLIQFQNNGVVDDSQLPKDRFSAERLKGVDSTLKIQPAKLEDSAVYLCASSLALPGGELFFGEGSRLTVL.

CDR3 nucleotide sequence: TGCGCCAGCAGTCGGGGCAGGGGGAACAATGAGCAGTTCTTC. Its protein is CASSRGRGNNEQFF. The chain has TRBV23-1 and TRBJ2-1; TRBD1 agrees at 7 bases. TRBV23-1 is marked as an open reading frame, function uncertain. After removal of 4 bases from V and 5 bases from J, the junction contained 5 bases not matched to a gene. This CDR3 is 14 amino acids long.

The chain uses TRBV28 and TRBJ2-7; TRBD1 or TRBD2 may be the D gene (6 bases each). There are 13 residues in the CDR3. CDR1 and CDR2 from the germline V gene are MDHEN and SYDVKM. V lost 7 bases, J lost 9 bases, and 19 bases lay in between. The CDR3 sequence: CASNQGRSGGQYF. In DNA form, the CDR3 reads TGTGCCAGCAACCAGGGGAGGTCTGGCGGGCAGTACTTC.

V usage is TRBV4-2 and J usage is TRBJ2-7; D possibly corresponds to TRBD2 (7 bases). This CDR3 is 17 amino acids long. Trimming took off 1 base at V and 3 bases at J, with 19 bases between the two ends. The germline gives CDR1 LGHNA, CDR2 YNFKEQ. The CDR3 is CASSQVPGGGLYYEQYF. CDR3 nucleotides: TGTGCCAGCAGCCAAGTCCCGGGCGGGGGCCTCTACTACGAGCAGTACTTC.

The chain has TRBV18 and TRBJ2-7; D is perhaps TRBD1 (6 bases). Germline V gene lookup returns CDR1 KGHSH and CDR2 LQKENI. V was pared by 3 bases and J by 5 bases, with 8 bases between. CDR3 length: 12 amino acids. The DNA for the CDR3 is TGTGCCAGCTCACCGGACAGTGACGAGCAGTACGTC. It is translated as CASSPDSDEQYV.

J is TRBJ2-5 and V is TRBV10-3; TRBD2 is a possible D gene (6 bases). Trimming left V 7 bases short and J 1 base short, with 10 bases between. Germline V gene sequence: CDR1 ENHRY, CDR2 SYGVKD. The CDR3 spans 13 residues. The CDR3 sequence is CAIKEGGQETQYF. For the CDR3, the DNA is TGTGCCATCAAGGAGGGCGGCCAAGAGACCCAGTACTTC.

As to this clonotype: An end of the junction does not agree with germline; a read error may underlie this. The gene calls are TRBV27 and TRBJ2-3, with D uncertain. CDR1 and CDR2 (germline): MNHEY, SMNVEV (reference sequence). The length of the CDR3 is 13 residues. CDR3 sequence: CASSLDRTDTQYF. The CDR3 coding sequence is TGTGCTAGCAGCTTAGACCGCACAGATACGCAGTATTTT.

The rearrangement uses TRBV3-1 and TRBJ1-1; D is possibly TRBD1 (5 bases). The CDR3 loop spans 14 amino acids. Per germline, CDR1 LGHDT and CDR2 YNNKEL (reference sequence). With 1 base removed from V and 5 bases from J, the gap between germline ends came to 11 bases. CDR3 amino acids: CASSQAWGETEAFF. CDR3 nucleotides: TGTGCCAGCAGCCAAGCCTGGGGGGAGACTGAAGCTTTCTTT.